Listed below are T cell receptor delta chains from one sample, sequenced in a study of γδ T cells in repeated Plasmodium falciparum infection. TCRdb fed the multiplex PCR reads to CATT. The sample consists of more than 45,000 delta-chain clones, around 1.5% of them appearing once. The sequencing sample was made of gamma-delta T cells from blood. Receptors originate from a pool of human donors (malaria-infected and uninfected, not separated). Both conserved end residues are part of each CDR3. The D gene is left open where the match is weak. Clone size is shown for a subset of rows, as once, few, many or a class of expanded clone.

v_gene	abundance	d_gene	j_gene	CDR3nt	CDR3aa
TRDV1	many	-	TRDJ1	TGTGCTCTTGGGGAAGCCCAAAGGGGGGGCGGCGAAATGAGGCTCATCTTT	CALGEAQRGGGEMRLIF
TRDV1	many	TRDD3	TRDJ1	TGTGCTCTTGGGGAATACCTTCCTACGTACTGGGGGATACGAGGCGCCGATAAACTCATCTTT	CALGEYLPTYWGIRGADKLIF
TRDV1	-	TRDD3	TRDJ1	TGTGCTCTCCCGGGGGATACGCGCGATAAACTCATCTTT	CALPGDTRDKLIF
TRDV1	medium-sized	-	TRDJ1	TGTGCTCTTGGGGAAATATCGATCTTCTTCGTTCGTGGTCAGACCTGGTCCGGTTCGAGACACACCGATAAACTCATCTTT	CALGEISIFFVRGQTWSGSRHTDKLIF
TRDV1	many	-	TRDJ2	TGTGCTCTTGGGGAACTCCGATCCCCAGGGGGAAAGGAAGGTACAGCACAACTCTTCTTT	CALGELRSPGGKEGTAQLFF
TRDV3	many	TRDD3	TRDJ1	TGTGCCTTTAGCCGCGGTCGGTTCTACTGGGGGATGAAACTCATCTTT	CAFSRGRFYWGMKLIF
TRDV1	many	-	TRDJ1	TGTGCTCTTGGGGAACTGCCCCACGGGAGCGATAAACTCATCTTT	CALGELPHGSDKLIF
TRDV1	few	TRDD3	TRDJ1	TGTGCCCTTGGGGATCGAGATCCCCTCGTACTGGGGATGTGGGACACCGATAAACTCATCTTT	CALGDRDPLVLGMWDTDKLIF
TRDV1	many	TRDD3	TRDJ1	TGTGCTCTTGGGGCGTACTTCCTACTGGGGGATACCCCCCTAAAACTCATCTTT	CALGAYFLLGDTPLKLIF
TRDV1	many	-	TRDJ3	TGTGCTCTTGGGGGGTCCTTTACAACGTACTGGGACTCCTGGGACACCCGACAGATGTTTTTC	CALGGSFTTYWDSWDTRQMFF
TRDV3	medium-sized	TRDD3	TRDJ1	TGTGCCTTTTGCTGGGGATACGTCGGCACCGATAAACTCATCTTT	CAFCWGYVGTDKLIF
TRDV2	medium-sized	TRDD3	TRDJ1	TGTGCCTGTGACCCCGTACTGGGGGATACCCAGGACACCGATAAACTCATCTTT	CACDPVLGDTQDTDKLIF
TRDV1	many	-	TRDJ1	TGTGCTCTTGGGGAACTAATCCGTTGGGGGCCTAAGGAACTCATCTTT	CALGELIRWGPKELIF
TRDV1	many	-	TRDJ1	TGTGCTCTTGGGGAACCCACTATTCTGGAGGATCTACCTTCCGATAAACTCATCTTT	CALGEPTILEDLPSDKLIF
TRDV1	medium-sized	-	TRDJ1	TGTGCTCTATCCTATCGGGTCTCCGATAAACTCATCTTT	CALSYRVSDKLIF
TRDV1	medium-sized	TRDD3	TRDJ1	TGTGCTCTTGGTAGGGGGATGGTCGATAAACTCATCTTT	CALGRGMVDKLIF
TRDV1	many	TRDD3	TRDJ1	TGTGCTCTTGGGGAACGACGAGTCTCGTACTGGGGGCGATACACCGATAAACTCATCTTT	CALGERRVSYWGRYTDKLIF
TRDV3	medium-sized	-	TRDJ1	TGTGCCTTTAAGTCCGGGGACACCTTGACTCGTAAACTCATCTTT	CAFKSGDTLTRKLIF
TRDV1	many	TRDD3	TRDJ1	TGTGCTCTTGGGGAACTCATCAGGCCCTACCAATTTTTGCTACTGGGGGAGTCCGATAAACTCATCTTT	CALGELIRPYQFLLLGESDKLIF
TRDV1	many	-	TRDJ1	TGTGCTCTTGGGGAACGAGGAATACACACAGATAAACTCATCTTT	CALGERGIHTDKLIF
TRDV1	medium-sized	-	TRDJ1	TGTGCTCTTGGGGGGCCCGGCGGGGTGACCGATAAACTCATCTTT	CALGGPGGVTDKLIF
TRDV1	many	-	TRDJ1	TGTGCTCTTGGGGATCAAACTACGCGGGACGCGTGTTCGGGCACCGATAAACTCATCTTT	CALGDQTTRDACSGTDKLIF
TRDV2	medium-sized	TRDD3	TRDJ1	TGTGCCTGTGCCCCTTTCTGGGGGAAATCGTACACCGATAAACTCATCTTT	CACAPFWGKSYTDKLIF
TRDV1	large	-	TRDJ1	TGTGCTCTTGGGGAAATCCTTCCTAAGCACTGGGGGCTCTACACCGATAAACTCATCTTT	CALGEILPKHWGLYTDKLIF
TRDV3	few	TRDD3	TRDJ1	TGTGCCGTCCGTTATAGTACTGGGGGATACGGGTACACCGATAAACTCATCTTT	CAVRYSTGGYGYTDKLIF
TRDV3	medium-sized	-	TRDJ1	TGTGCCCGCCGGGGCTGGACCGATAAACTCATCTTT	CARRGWTDKLIF
TRDV1	many	TRDD3	TRDJ1	TGTGCTCTTGGGGAAGGGCCCACACCCCTAAACTGGGGGATACGCTCGTATAAACTCATCTTT	CALGEGPTPLNWGIRSYKLIF
TRDV1	many	-	TRDJ1	TGTGCTCTTGGGGAAGACTCTACTCCACGTCCGACCCGGACGTACACCGATAAACTCATCTTT	CALGEDSTPRPTRTYTDKLIF
TRDV1	many	TRDD3	TRDJ1	TGTGCTCTTGGGGAACTCCTACAAGTTGAACCGCACTGGGGATATCCGCCGGGTAAACTCATCTTT	CALGELLQVEPHWGYPPGKLIF
TRDV1	many	-	TRDJ1	TGTGCTCTTGGGGAACTAAAACTGGTGGGCCTTCCCCCGATAGTCGATAAACTCATCTTT	CALGELKLVGLPPIVDKLIF
TRDV1	few	TRDD3	TRDJ1	TGTGCTCTTGGGGAAGCCCTGCGTAAGAGGATTCGTTGGGGGATACTGTACACCGATAAACTCATCTTT	CALGEALRKRIRWGILYTDKLIF
TRDV1	many	TRDD3	TRDJ1	TGTGCTCTTGGGTCCTTCTTCGTACTGGGGGCCGACACCGATAAACTCATCTTT	CALGSFFVLGADTDKLIF
TRDV1	many	TRDD3	TRDJ1	TGTGCTCTTGGGGAACCCCTCTTCTACTGGGGGATACCGATTCTCGGCGATAAACTCATCTTT	CALGEPLFYWGIPILGDKLIF
TRDV1	many	TRDD3	TRDJ1	TGTGCTCTTGGGGAGCGTTCCGCGTACTGGGGGATAAGGTACACCGATAAACTCATCTTT	CALGERSAYWGIRYTDKLIF